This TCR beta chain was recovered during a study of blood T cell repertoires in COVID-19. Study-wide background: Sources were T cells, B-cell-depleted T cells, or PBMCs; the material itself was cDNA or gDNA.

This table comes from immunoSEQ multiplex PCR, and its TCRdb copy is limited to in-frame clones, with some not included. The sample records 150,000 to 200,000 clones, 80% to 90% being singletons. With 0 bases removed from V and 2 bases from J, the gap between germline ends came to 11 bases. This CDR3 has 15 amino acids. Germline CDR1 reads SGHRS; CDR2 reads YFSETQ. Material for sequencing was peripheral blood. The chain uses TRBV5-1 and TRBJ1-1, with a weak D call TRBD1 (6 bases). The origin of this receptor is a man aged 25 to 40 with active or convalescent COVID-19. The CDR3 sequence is CASSLVQGSNTEAFF. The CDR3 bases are TGCGCCAGCAGCTTGGTACAGGGCTCTAACACTGAAGCTTTCTTT.